The source of this T cell receptor (beta chain) is a study of blood T cells in healthy people across ages. Alongside a J-beta primer mix, a sample-barcoded 5' primer served in a second PCR lasting about 7 to 11 cycles. A single record per CDR3 protein comes from TCRdb applying MiXCR to the 5' RACE reads. The data contain 1.5 million to 2 million distinct CDR3 sequences, approximately 40% of them singletons. CDR3 size: 15 residues. V lost 2 bases, J lost 7 bases, and 10 bases stayed unmatched. Germline loops: CDR1 SGHDT, CDR2 YYEEEE. As for this clonotype: Its cognate antigen is unknown.

Study outcomes and limitations: The study could not conclusively compare naive and antigen-experienced cells, given its unsorted PBMCs.

The V call is TRBV5-6, the J call TRBJ1-1; 8 bases line up with TRBD1. The sequence came from a human donor in good health. What was sequenced was blood. DNA for the CDR3: TGTGCCAGCAGCTTCGGGACAGGACTTTGGGGTGAAGCTTTCTTT. Its translation: CASSFGTGLWGEAFF. Based on the CDR3 plus reference TRBV5-6 and TRBJ1-1, the full variable domain is DAGVTQSPTHLIKTRGQQVTLRCSPKSGHDTVSWYQQALGQGPQFIFQYYEEEERQRGNFPDRFSGHQFPNYSSELNVNALLLGDSALYLCASSFGTGLWGEAFFGQGTRLTVV.